This T cell receptor (beta chain) was observed in a study of post-analysis software for immune sequencing data. Study-wide context: Relapsing-remitting, secondary progressive and progressive-relapsing multiple sclerosis were all included among the disease courses.

Regarding the study as a whole: Patients carried roughly five TRBV segments more frequently than controls did, and TRBV5-6, TRBV5-1 and TRBV20-1 were among them.

On this clonotype itself: Its cognate antigen is unknown.

V lost 4 bases to trimming and J lost 7 bases, with 13 bases between them. The CDR3 sequence is 13 residues long. CDR1 is SGHTA, CDR2 FQGTGA, per germline. Researchers reported that TCR beta cDNA libraries carried unique molecular identifiers. Using its own MiXCR run on the PCR reads, TCRdb lists one record per CDR3 protein. This sample has a few hundred thousand distinct CDR3 sequences, with approximately 38% found just once. Sequencing was done on a sample of blood. J is TRBJ1-2 and V is TRBV7-3; D is ambiguous. The TCR was taken from a girl aged 5-17 years with multiple sclerosis. In DNA, the CDR3 is TGTGCCAGCAGCTCCGAGCGTTGGGGTGGCTACACCTTC. Amino acid sequence: CASSSERWGGYTF.